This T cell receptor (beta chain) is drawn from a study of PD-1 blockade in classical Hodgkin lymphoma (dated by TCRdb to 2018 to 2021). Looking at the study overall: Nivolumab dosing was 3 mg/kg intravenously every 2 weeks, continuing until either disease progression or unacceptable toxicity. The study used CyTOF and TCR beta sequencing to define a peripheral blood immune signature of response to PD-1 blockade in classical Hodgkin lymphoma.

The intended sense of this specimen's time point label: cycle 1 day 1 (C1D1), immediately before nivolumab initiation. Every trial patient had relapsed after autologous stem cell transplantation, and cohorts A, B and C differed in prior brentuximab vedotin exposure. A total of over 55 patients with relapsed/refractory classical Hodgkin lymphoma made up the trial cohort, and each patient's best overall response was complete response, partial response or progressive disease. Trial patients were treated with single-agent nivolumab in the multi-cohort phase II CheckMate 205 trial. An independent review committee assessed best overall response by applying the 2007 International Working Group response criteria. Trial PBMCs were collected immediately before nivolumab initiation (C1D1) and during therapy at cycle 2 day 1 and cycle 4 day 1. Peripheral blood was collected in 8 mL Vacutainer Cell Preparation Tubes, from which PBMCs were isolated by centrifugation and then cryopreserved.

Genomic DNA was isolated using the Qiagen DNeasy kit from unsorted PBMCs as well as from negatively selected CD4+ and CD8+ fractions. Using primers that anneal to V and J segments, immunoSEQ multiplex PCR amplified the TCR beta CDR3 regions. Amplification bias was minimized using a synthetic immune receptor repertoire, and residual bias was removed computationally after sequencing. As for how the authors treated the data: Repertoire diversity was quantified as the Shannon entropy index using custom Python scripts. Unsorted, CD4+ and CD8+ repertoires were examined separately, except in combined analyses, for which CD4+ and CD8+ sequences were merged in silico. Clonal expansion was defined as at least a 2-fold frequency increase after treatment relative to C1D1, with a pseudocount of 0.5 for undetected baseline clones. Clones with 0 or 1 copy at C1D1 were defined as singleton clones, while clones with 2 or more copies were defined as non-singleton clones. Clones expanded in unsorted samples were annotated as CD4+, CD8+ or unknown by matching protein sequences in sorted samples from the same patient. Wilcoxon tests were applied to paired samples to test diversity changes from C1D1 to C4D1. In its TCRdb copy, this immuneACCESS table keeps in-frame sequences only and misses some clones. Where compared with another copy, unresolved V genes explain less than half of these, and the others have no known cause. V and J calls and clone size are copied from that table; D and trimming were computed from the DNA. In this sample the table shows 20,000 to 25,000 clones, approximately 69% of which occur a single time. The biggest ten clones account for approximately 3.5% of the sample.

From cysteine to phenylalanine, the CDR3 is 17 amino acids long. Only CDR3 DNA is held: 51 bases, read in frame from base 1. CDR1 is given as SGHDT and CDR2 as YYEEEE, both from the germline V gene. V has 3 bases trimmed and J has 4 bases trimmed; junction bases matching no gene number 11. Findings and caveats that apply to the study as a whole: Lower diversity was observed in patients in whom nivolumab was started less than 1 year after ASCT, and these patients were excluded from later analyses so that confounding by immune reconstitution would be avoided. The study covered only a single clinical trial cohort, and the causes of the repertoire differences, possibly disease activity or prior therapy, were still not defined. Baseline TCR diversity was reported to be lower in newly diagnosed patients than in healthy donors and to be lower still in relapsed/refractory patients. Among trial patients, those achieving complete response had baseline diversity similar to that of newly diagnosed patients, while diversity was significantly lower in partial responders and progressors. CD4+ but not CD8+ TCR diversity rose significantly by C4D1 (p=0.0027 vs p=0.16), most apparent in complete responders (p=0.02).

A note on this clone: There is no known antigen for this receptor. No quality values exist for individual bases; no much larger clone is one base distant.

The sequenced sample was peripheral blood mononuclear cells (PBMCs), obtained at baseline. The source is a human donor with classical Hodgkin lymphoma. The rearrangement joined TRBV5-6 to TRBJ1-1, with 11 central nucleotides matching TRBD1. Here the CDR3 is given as CASSYQKSGTGGTEAFF. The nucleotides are TGTGCCAGCAGCTACCAAAAATCCGGGACAGGGGGCACTGAAGCTTTCTTT.